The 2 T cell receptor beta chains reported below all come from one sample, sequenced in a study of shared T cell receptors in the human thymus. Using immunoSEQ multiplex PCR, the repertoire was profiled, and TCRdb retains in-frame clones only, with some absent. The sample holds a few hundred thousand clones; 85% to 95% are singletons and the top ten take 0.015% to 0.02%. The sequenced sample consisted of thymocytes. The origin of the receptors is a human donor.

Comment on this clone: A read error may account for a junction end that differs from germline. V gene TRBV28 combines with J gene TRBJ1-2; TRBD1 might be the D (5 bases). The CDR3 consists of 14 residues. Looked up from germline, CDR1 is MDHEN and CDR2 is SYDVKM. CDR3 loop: CATSSLFGAPGYTF. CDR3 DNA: TGTGCCACCAGTTCTCTCTTCGGGGCGCCTGGCTACACCTTC.

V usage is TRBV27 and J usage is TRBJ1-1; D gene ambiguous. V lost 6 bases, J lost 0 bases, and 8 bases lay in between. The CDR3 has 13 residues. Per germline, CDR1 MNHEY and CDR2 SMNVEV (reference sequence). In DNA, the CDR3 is TGTGCCAGCAGCTTAAGCCTGAACACTGAAGCTTTCTTT. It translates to CASSLSLNTEAFF.